This T cell receptor beta chain was obtained from a study of blood T cells in healthy people across ages. With a J-beta primer mix and a sample-barcoded 5' primer, a second PCR ran about 7 to 12 cycles. Through a template-switch adaptor with 12 random nucleotides, each cDNA molecule received a tag. TCRdb re-analysed the 5' RACE reads in MiXCR, keeping a single row per CDR3 protein. The repertoire holds roughly 800,000 distinct CDR3 sequences, with 20% to 30% as singletons. This same sample was also part of a study on T cells of mothers and their children. This second study says: Reads obtained per mother exceeded 8 million TCR beta CDR3 reads, with a few million obtained per child. The effect of thymic selection on TCR recombination output is similar between related and unrelated pairs.

This TCR was sampled from a boy younger than 18 in good health. Sequenced: blood.

DNA of the CDR3: TGTGCCAGCAGTTTCTACAGGGGTGGAGGGGACATTCAGTACTTC. Residues: CASSFYRGGGDIQYF. The rearrangement uses TRBV12-3 or TRBV12-4 and TRBJ2-4; tentatively, D is TRBD1 (7 bases). V dropped 3 bases and J dropped 8 bases, with 17 bases sitting between them. The CDR3 runs to 15 residues.